Below are 16 T cell receptor beta chains sequenced from a single sample in a study of control samples from healthy donors and cancer patients. Generated by immunoSEQ multiplex PCR, the TCRdb table keeps only in-frame clones and is missing some. The sample lists over 85,000 clones, roughly nine tenths occurring once. Sequencing was performed on blood. The receptor source for this set is a young woman in good health.

The chain combines TRBV14 with TRBJ2-3, with D unclear. This CDR3 contains 16 residues. V was trimmed by 1 base and J by 3 bases, leaving 14 bases between them. Germline V lookup: CDR1 SGHDN, CDR2 FVKESK. For the CDR3, the DNA is TGTGCCAGCAGCCAAGGAGAGAGCAGGCTGACAGATACGCAGTATTTT. Translation gives CASSQGESRLTDTQYF.

This chain uses TRBV6-5 with TRBJ1-4; 8 bases match TRBD1. Germline values: CDR1 MNHEY, CDR2 SVGAGI. The CDR3 sequence is 14 residues long. Trimming cost V 6 bases and J 8 bases; bases outside gene matches: 8. CDR3: CASRQGEVWEKLFF. The CDR3 DNA follows: TGTGCCAGCAGACAGGGGGAAGTTTGGGAAAAACTGTTTTTT.

The V and J genes are TRBV7-9 and TRBJ1-2, with D tentatively TRBD1 (6 bases). This CDR3 spans 14 amino acids. V was pared by 3 bases and J by 6 bases, with 14 bases between. The germline V gene encodes CDR1 SEHNR and CDR2 FQNEAQ (reference sequence). CDR3 residues: CASSLHRETDGYTF. Written as DNA, the CDR3 is TGTGCCAGCAGCTTGCACAGGGAGACGGATGGCTACACCTTC. The full variable domain, rest sourced from reference TRBV7-9 and TRBJ1-2, is DTGVSQNPRHKITKRGQNVTFRCDPISEHNRLYWYRQTLGQGPEFLTYFQNEAQLEKSRLLSDRFSAERPKGSFSTLEIQRTEQGDSAMYLCASSLHRETDGYTFGSGTRLTVV.

V gene TRBV28 combines with J gene TRBJ2-1; 12 bases line up with TRBD1. V lost 4 bases and J lost 1; bases outside the gene matches: 14. The CDR3 contains 20 residues. Germline CDR1 is MDHEN and CDR2 is SYDVKM. The CDR3 nucleotides are TGTGCCAGCAGTTCTTCTGCCGGGACAGGGGGCTTTCGTTCCTACAATGAGCAGTTCTTC. It specifies CASSSSAGTGGFRSYNEQFF. Combining the CDR3 with reference TRBV28 and TRBJ2-1 gives the whole variable domain DVKVTQSSRYLVKRTGEKVFLECVQDMDHENMFWYRQDPGLGLRLIYFSYDVKMKEKGDIPEGYSVSREKKERFSLILESASTNQTSMYLCASSSSAGTGGFRSYNEQFFGPGTRLTVL.

This chain connects TRBV4-1 to TRBJ2-5; TRBD2 is a possible D gene (6 bases). Trimming shortened V by 4 bases and J by 0 bases, and 18 bases separated the two germline ends. The germline gives CDR1 MGHRA, CDR2 YSYEKL. The CDR3 loop spans 17 amino acids. The CDR3 sequence is CASSRPGASANQETQYF. In DNA form, the CDR3 reads TGCGCCAGCAGCCGGCCCGGGGCTAGCGCCAACCAAGAGACCCAGTACTTC.

The V call is TRBV6-5, the J call TRBJ2-5; D gene uncertain. Germline CDR1 is MNHEY and CDR2 is SVGAGI. The CDR3 is made up of 11 amino acids. V shed 6 bases and J shed 5 bases, with 7 bases lying between them. In nucleotides, the CDR3 is TGTGCCAGCAGCCACGGGGAGACCCAGTACTTC. It yields the protein CASSHGETQYF.

CDR3: CASSLTSGTKEQYF. The CDR3 bases are TGTGCCAGCAGTTTGACTAGCGGGACGAAGGAGCAGTACTTC. The gene calls are TRBV6-6 and TRBJ2-7, with 11 nucleotides matching TRBD2. CDR1 and CDR2 from the germline V gene are MNHNY and SVGAGI (reference sequence). The CDR3 totals 14 residues. Trimming at V came to 4 bases and at J to 7 bases, leaving 6 bases not matched to a gene.

The rearrangement links TRBV9 to TRBJ1-1; D gene unclear. The CDR3 length is 13 residues. Germline V gene sequence: CDR1 SGDLS, CDR2 YYNGEE. The V gene lost 0 bases and the J gene lost 1 base, with 4 bases spanning the gap. The DNA for the CDR3 is TGTGCCAGCAGCGTAGCTGCGAACACTGAAGCTTTCTTT. Translation: CASSVAANTEAFF. The complete variable domain, with remaining parts taken from reference TRBV9 and TRBJ1-1, reads DSGVTQTPKHLITATGQRVTLRCSPRSGDLSVYWYQQSLDQGLQFLIQYYNGEERAKGNILERFSAQQFPDLHSELNLSSLELGDSALYFCASSVAANTEAFFGQGTRLTVV.

The chain couples TRBV9 to TRBJ1-1; no clear D. The CDR3 length is 14 residues. Germline CDR1 reads SGDLS; CDR2 reads YYNGEE. Trimming pared 1 base from V and 10 bases from J, leaving 17 bases between. The CDR3 loop is CASSVSVGSIGAFF. As DNA, the CDR3 is TGTGCCAGCAGCGTATCAGTTGGCAGTATAGGAGCTTTCTTT.

This chain joins TRBV4-3 and TRBJ2-5, with 8 bases lining up with TRBD1. V dropped 3 bases and J dropped 5; count of bases not matched to a gene: 8. Germline values: CDR1 LGHNA, CDR2 YSLEER. This CDR3 is built from 15 residues. The CDR3 DNA is TGCGCCAGCAGCCAGGGGACAGGTCAGGGGGAGACCCAGTACTTC. Encoded protein: CASSQGTGQGETQYF.

This clone is a singleton in its sample. The chain employs TRBV10-2 and TRBJ2-2; D ambiguous. CDR1 and CDR2 (germline): WSHSY, SAAADI. Trimming removed 8 bases from V and 6 bases from J, with 7 bases in between. CDR3 length equals 11 residues. This CDR3 is CASERSGELFF. In DNA, the CDR3 is TGCGCCAGCGAGCGATCCGGGGAGCTGTTTTTT.

V and J are TRBV6-5 and TRBJ1-5; D is ambiguous. The V and J ends lost 6 bases and 2 bases respectively, with 11 bases between them. Germline lookup yields CDR1 MNHEY and CDR2 SVGAGI. The CDR3 covers 14 residues. The CDR3: CASSPSGGNQPQHF. The CDR3 DNA reads TGTGCCAGCAGCCCGTCAGGAGGCAATCAGCCCCAGCATTTT.

This clone was seen just once. V usage is TRBV28 and J usage is TRBJ1-4, with a tentative D call TRBD1 (5 bases). The V end lost 5 bases, the J end lost 8 bases, and 24 bases lay between the germline ends. Germline-derived CDR1 and CDR2 are MDHEN and SYDVKM. CDR3 size: 17 residues. This CDR3 is CASSLLFRDSTGEKLFF. CDR3 coding DNA: TGTGCCAGCAGTCTCCTATTCCGGGACTCAACGGGAGAAAAACTGTTTTTT.

The rearrangement links TRBV4-3 to TRBJ2-4; D unclear. Trimming removed 5 bases at V and 0 bases at J, with 11 bases between. Looked up from germline, CDR1 is LGHNA and CDR2 is YSLEER. This CDR3 contains 15 residues. CDR3 nucleotides: TGCGCCAGCAGCGAATGGATTCTAGCCAAAAACATTCAGTACTTC. Protein: CASSEWILAKNIQYF.

This chain connects TRBV10-3 to TRBJ2-2; D tentatively fits TRBD1 or TRBD2 (6 bases each). Germline CDR1 reads ENHRY; CDR2 reads SYGVKD. V was shortened by 5 bases and J by 5 bases, with 15 bases between the two germline ends. The CDR3 is made up of 15 amino acids. The CDR3 DNA sequence: TGTGCCATCAGTCAGTGGGGGGCCTCTACCGGGGAGCTGTTTTTT. It translates to CAISQWGASTGELFF.

The genes are TRBV24-1 and TRBJ1-2; D is undetermined. Germline loops: CDR1 KGHDR, CDR2 SFDVKD. The length of the CDR3 is 13 residues. Between the trimmed V and J ends, which lost 7 bases and 8 bases, there was a span of 16 bases. CDR3 region: CATRARSQIGYTF. As DNA, the CDR3 is TGTGCCACCAGGGCCCGGAGCCAAATCGGCTACACCTTC.